Listed here are 5 T cell receptor beta chains from one sample, sequenced in a study of CD8 T cells in ankylosing spondylitis. Study results and caveats: Eight highly homologous variants formed a TCR beta motif that appeared characteristic of ankylosing spondylitis blood.

Via MiXCR, TCRdb re-called the 5' RACE reads, giving one row per CDR3 protein. The sample has about 540,000 distinct CDR3 sequences; 9.5% to 15% are singletons. The antigens for these receptors are not known. Specimen: blood, either unsorted or a sorted T cell fraction (not recorded which). Source of these receptors: a male donor with ankylosing spondylitis.

The V and J genes are TRBV20-1 and TRBJ2-3; D is unresolved. The germline gives CDR1 DFQATT, CDR2 SNEGSKA (reference sequence). The CDR3 has 13 residues. Trimming removed 3 bases from V and 1 base from J, with 8 bases in between. The CDR3 here is CSASLRGTDTQYF. In DNA form, the CDR3 reads TGCAGTGCTAGCCTCCGGGGCACAGATACGCAGTATTTT.

The rearrangement uses TRBV6-1 and TRBJ2-7, with 10 nucleotides matching TRBD2. Germline-derived CDR1 and CDR2 are MNHNS and SASEGT. The CDR3 sequence is 15 residues long. J gave up 0 bases and V 8 bases, and 7 bases lay outside the gene matches. CDR3 protein: CASSPSGRPSYEQYV. The CDR3 nucleotides read TGTGCCAGCTCACCTAGCGGGAGACCCTCCTACGAGCAGTACGTC.

The sample holds many counts of this clonotype. The V gene is TRBV29-1, the J gene TRBJ2-7; TRBD2 matches 9 bases. In germline, CDR1 is SQVTM, CDR2 ANQGSEA. Losses at the gene ends were 4 bases for V and 2 bases for J; bases not matched to a gene: 3. The CDR3 is made up of 13 amino acids. CDR3 sequence (DNA): TGCAGCGTTGTGGCGGGAGGGCCCTACGAGCAGTACTTC. Translation gives CSVVAGGPYEQYF.

V and J are TRBV11-2 and TRBJ2-7; TRBD2 agrees at 9 bases. Germline V gives CDR1 SGHAT, CDR2 FQNNGV. CDR3 size: 17 residues. V shed 1 base and J 2 bases; nucleotides not matched to a gene: 9. This chain's CDR3 is CASSLGWVAGVPYEQYV. The DNA of the CDR3 is TGTGCCAGCAGCTTAGGTTGGGTAGCGGGAGTTCCCTACGAGCAGTACGTC.

This sequence joins TRBV20-1 and TRBJ2-2, with 7 bases aligning to TRBD1. This CDR3 region has 13 residues. With 5 bases clipped from V and 5 bases from J, the junction kept 5 bases outside the gene matches. Germline CDR1 is DFQATT and CDR2 is SNEGSKA (reference sequence). CDR3 nucleotide sequence: TGCAGTGCTGGGGACAGTTTTACCGGGGAGCTGTTTTTT. Translation: CSAGDSFTGELFF.